The 32 T cell receptor beta chains reported below all come from one sample, sequenced in a study of blood T cell repertoires in COVID-19. The method was immunoSEQ multiplex PCR; TCRdb's version includes in-frame clones alone and lacks a portion of them. The top ten hold 9.5% to 15% of the sample, which has 100,000 to 150,000 clones, roughly 84% seen once. Sequencing used peripheral blood. These receptors all stem from a woman in her 30s who had recovered from COVID-19.

The genes are TRBV3-1 (or the pseudogene TRBV3-2) and TRBJ2-7; D is ambiguous. V lost 1 base and J 5 bases, leaving 12 bases between the germline ends. CDR3 length equals 14 residues. The V gene's germline CDR1 is LGHDT and CDR2 YNNKEL (reference sequence). CDR3 residues: CASSQVDVMDEQYF. CDR3 bases: TGTGCCAGCAGCCAAGTAGATGTAATGGACGAGCAGTACTTC.

The V gene is TRBV6-5, the J gene TRBJ2-3; 9 bases agree with TRBD1. CDR1 and CDR2 from the germline V gene are MNHEY and SVGAGI. The J segment lost 9 bases and the V segment lost 5 bases, leaving 9 bases of the junction unmatched. The CDR3 has 14 residues. CDR3 sequence reads: CASSPWTGVKTQYF. The DNA of the CDR3 is TGTGCCAGCAGTCCGTGGACAGGGGTGAAGACGCAGTATTTT.

The chain uses TRBV10-3 and TRBJ2-7; 10 bases are shared with TRBD1. This CDR3 has 15 amino acids. The germline V gene encodes CDR1 ENHRY and CDR2 SYGVKD. Trimming took 0 bases from V and 5 from J; bases not matched to a gene: 4. In nucleotides, the CDR3 is TGTGCCATCAGTGAGTCTCGGGACAGGGGTAACGAGCAGTACTTC. Its protein is CAISESRDRGNEQYF.

This clone appeared a single time. CDR3 sequence (DNA): TGTGCCAGCAGTTCTAATGGACAGGGGGGTCGGGCTTTCTTT. Amino acid sequence: CASSSNGQGGRAFF. J is TRBJ1-1 and V is TRBV27, with TRBD1 identical over 10 bases. Germline V CDR1 and CDR2: MNHEY, SMNVEV (reference sequence). CDR3 length equals 14 residues. The V and J ends lost 4 bases and 11 bases, in that order; junction bases with no gene match: 10.

The V call is TRBV19, the J call TRBJ1-5; TRBD1 aligns across 7 bases. This CDR3 is 15 amino acids long. Per the germline V gene, CDR1 is LNHDA and CDR2 is SQIVND (reference sequence). V was pared by 1 base and J by 7 bases, with 7 bases of the junction left unmatched. As DNA, the CDR3 is TGTGCCAGTAGTATAGGGGCAGGGGGGCACCAGCCCCAGCATTTT. Amino acid sequence: CASSIGAGGHQPQHF.

This chain connects TRBV27 to TRBJ1-1; D is perhaps TRBD1 (5 bases). Trimming took 6 bases from V and 1 from J, leaving 9 bases between them. The CDR3 length is 13 residues. Germline values: CDR1 MNHEY, CDR2 SMNVEV (reference sequence). The CDR3 DNA is TGTGCCAGCAGAGGACAAGCGAACACTGAAGCTTTCTTT. Translated, it gives CASRGQANTEAFF.

This chain joins TRBV9 and TRBJ2-1, with D possibly being TRBD2 (6 bases). Germline lookup yields CDR1 SGDLS and CDR2 YYNGEE. V gave up 3 bases and J gave up 8 bases, with 15 bases separating them. The CDR3 has 14 residues. CDR3 amino acids: CASSGGGASDEQFF. CDR3 sequence (DNA): TGTGCCAGCAGCGGAGGAGGGGCGTCGGATGAGCAGTTCTTC.

This chain joins TRBV5-4 and TRBJ2-1; no firm D call. The CDR3 runs 16 residues. Trimming stripped 0 bases from V and 0 bases from J, with 10 bases between. Germline V CDR1 and CDR2: SGHNT, YYREEE (reference sequence). The CDR3 DNA reads as TGTGCCAGCAGCTTGGCGGTCACCCGCTCCTACAATGAGCAGTTCTTC. Translated: CASSLAVTRSYNEQFF.

This clone has only a few counts. The chain recombines TRBV6-5 with TRBJ1-6, with TRBD1 matching 7 bases. Germline CDR1 reads MNHEY; CDR2 reads SVGAGI. This CDR3 has 14 amino acids. The J segment lost 7 bases and the V segment lost 6 bases, leaving 6 bases of the junction unmatched. CDR3 nucleotides: TGTGCCAGCAGCCAGACAGGGCCCAATTCACCCCTCCACTTT. Its translation is CASSQTGPNSPLHF.

This chain links TRBV11-2 with TRBJ2-1; 8 bases agree with TRBD1. The germline gives CDR1 SGHAT, CDR2 FQNNGV. The V segment lost 5 bases and the J segment 2 bases; nucleotides outside the gene matches: 14. This CDR3 is 18 amino acids long. The DNA of the CDR3 is TGTGCCAGCAGCCCAGGGACAGGCTCTCCAGCGGCCTACAATGAGCAGTTCTTC. As protein: CASSPGTGSPAAYNEQFF.

The chain combines TRBV6-1 with TRBJ2-7, with D perhaps matching TRBD1 (5 bases). Germline V gives CDR1 MNHNS, CDR2 SASEGT. The CDR3 has 17 residues. V was pared by 3 bases and J by 3 bases, with 21 bases between. The CDR3 DNA follows: TGTGCCAGCAGTGACCACTCCTTGGGTCTCCAGGGCTACGAGCAGTACTTC. Translating gives CASSDHSLGLQGYEQYF.

This chain uses TRBV5-1 with TRBJ2-3; TRBD1 might be the D (6 bases). CDR1 and CDR2 from the germline V gene are SGHRS and YFSETQ. This CDR3 comprises 15 residues. V lost 4 bases to trimming and J lost 3 bases, with 15 bases between them. CDR3 amino acids: CASSLRTVKTDTQYF. DNA for the CDR3: TGCGCCAGCAGCCTGCGGACAGTCAAAACAGATACGCAGTATTTT.

V and J are TRBV7-3 and TRBJ2-1, with 13 bases that match TRBD2. Germline CDR1 reads SGHTA; CDR2 reads FQGTGA. This CDR3 region has 15 residues. V dropped 5 bases and J dropped 7; count of bases not matched to a gene: 5. The CDR3 here is CASSLTSGRSNEQFF. CDR3 in DNA: TGTGCCAGCAGCCTGACTAGCGGGAGGTCGAATGAGCAGTTCTTC.

The V and J genes are TRBV14 and TRBJ1-6, with D possibly matching TRBD1 (5 bases). The length of the CDR3 is 16 residues. V shed 1 base and J shed 5 bases, with 12 bases lying between them. The germline CDR1 and CDR2 sequences are SGHDN and FVKESK. The CDR3 nucleotides are TGTGCCAGCAGCCAAGTGGGGGGGGGAAATAATTCACCCCTCCACTTT. Translated, it gives CASSQVGGGNNSPLHF.

The rearrangement uses TRBV9 and TRBJ1-2, with D perhaps TRBD1 (5 bases). V was pared by 0 bases and J by 7 bases, with 16 bases between. This CDR3 is 15 amino acids long. CDR1 is SGDLS, CDR2 YYNGEE, per germline. The DNA for the CDR3 is TGTGCCAGCAGCGTAGATTCAGGGCCCGGGGGTGGCTACACCTTC. This codes for CASSVDSGPGGGYTF. The complete variable domain, with remaining parts taken from reference TRBV9 and TRBJ1-2, reads DSGVTQTPKHLITATGQRVTLRCSPRSGDLSVYWYQQSLDQGLQFLIQYYNGEERAKGNILERFSAQQFPDLHSELNLSSLELGDSALYFCASSVDSGPGGGYTFGSGTRLTVV.

V and J are TRBV7-9 and TRBJ2-2; D may be TRBD2 (5 bases). Trimming took 6 bases from V and 2 from J, leaving 16 bases between them. The CDR3 loop spans 16 amino acids. CDR1 is SEHNR and CDR2 is FQNEAQ in the germline V gene (reference sequence). The CDR3 coding sequence is TGTGCCAGCAGTTCGGACGGAGGAGGAAACACCGGGGAGCTGTTTTTT. Encoded protein: CASSSDGGGNTGELFF.

The chain has TRBV19 and TRBJ1-1; no definite D call. The CDR3 is 15 amino acids. The V gene's germline CDR1 is LNHDA and CDR2 SQIVND (reference sequence). The ends were cut back, 1 base at V and 4 bases at J, with 13 bases in the middle. The CDR3 region has the DNA TGTGCCAGTAGTATAGGTGGCCGGGGAGGCACTGAAGCTTTCTTT. This encodes CASSIGGRGGTEAFF.

The V gene is TRBV4-1, the J gene TRBJ1-2; the D gene is possibly TRBD1 (5 bases). The CDR3 loop spans 15 amino acids. Trimming pared 0 bases from V and 2 bases from J, leaving 10 bases between. Germline assignment: CDR1 MGHRA and CDR2 YSYEKL. This chain's CDR3 is CASSQEATANYGYTF. The CDR3 DNA is TGCGCCAGCAGCCAAGAGGCGACAGCCAACTATGGCTACACCTTC.

V gene TRBV6-5 combines with J gene TRBJ1-1; D ambiguous. The CDR3 spans 14 residues. Germline V gene lookup returns CDR1 MNHEY and CDR2 SVGAGI. Trimming left V 0 bases short and J 7 bases short, with 12 bases between. The CDR3 loop reads CASSYSFSSGEAFF. The CDR3 DNA reads as TGTGCCAGCAGTTACTCGTTTTCGTCCGGTGAAGCTTTCTTT.

This sequence joins TRBV5-3 and TRBJ2-3, with 10 bases that match TRBD2. TRBV5-3 is placed among ORFs of uncertain function. The CDR3 length is 16 residues. Trimming at V came to 5 bases and at J to 4 bases, leaving 10 bases not matched to a gene. CDR3 nucleotides: TGTGCCAGAAGAAATGGCCAGCGGGGGGGCCCAGATACGCAGTATTTT. This encodes CARRNGQRGGPDTQYF.

The V gene is TRBV2, the J gene TRBJ1-2; TRBD1 agrees at 7 bases. With 5 bases clipped from V and 7 bases from J, the junction kept 1 base outside the gene matches. From germline, CDR1 is SNHLY and CDR2 FYNNEI. CDR3 length: 11 amino acids. The DNA of the CDR3 is TGTGCCAGCAGTAGGACAGGTGGCTACACCTTC. Translation: CASSRTGGYTF. Filled out from reference TRBV2 and TRBJ1-2, the complete variable domain reads EPEVTQTPSHQVTQMGQEVILRCVPISNHLYFYWYRQILGQKVEFLVSFYNNEISEKSEIFDDQFSVERPDGSNFTLKIRSTKLEDSAMYFCASSRTGGYTFGSGTRLTVV.

The chain combines TRBV4-1 with TRBJ1-5; D gene ambiguous. The CDR3 spans 14 residues. CDR1 MGHRA and CDR2 YSYEKL come from the germline V gene. The V end was cut by 4 bases, the J end by 6 bases, with 13 bases between. CDR3 sequence (DNA): TGCGCCAGCAGCCTCGGACGGGAGACTCAGCCCCAGCATTTT. This codes for CASSLGRETQPQHF.

This chain links TRBV11-2 with TRBJ2-7, with 7 positions matching TRBD1. The germline V gene encodes CDR1 SGHAT and CDR2 FQNNGV. V dropped 1 base and J dropped 6; count of bases not matched to a gene: 3. The CDR3 totals 13 residues. CDR3 sequence: CASSLGRQGEQYF. CDR3 in DNA: TGTGCCAGCAGCTTAGGACGACAGGGCGAGCAGTACTTC.

This clone is a singleton in its sample. This chain uses TRBV19 with TRBJ2-1; no reliable D call. CDR3 size: 15 residues. The V gene lost 3 bases and the J gene lost 4 bases, with 13 bases spanning the gap. From germline, CDR1 is LNHDA and CDR2 SQIVND (reference sequence). The CDR3 DNA reads TGTGCCAGTAGTATCTCGGCGGAAATGTACAATGAGCAGTTCTTC. Translating gives CASSISAEMYNEQFF.

This clone is a singleton in its sample. Written as DNA, the CDR3 is TGTGCCAGCAGCCCGGGGTGGTCAGATACGCAGTATTTT. This codes for CASSPGWSDTQYF. The V gene is TRBV5-5, the J gene TRBJ2-3; possibly TRBD2 for D (5 bases). CDR1 SGHKS and CDR2 YYEKEE come from the germline V gene (reference sequence). The CDR3 sequence is 13 residues long. V shed 4 bases and J shed 4 bases, with 10 bases lying between them.

The chain is built from TRBV5-1 and TRBJ2-3; weak D call: TRBD2 (5 bases). V was trimmed by 0 bases and J by 0 bases, leaving 5 bases between them. The germline gives CDR1 SGHRS, CDR2 YFSETQ. This CDR3 has 14 residues. The CDR3 coding sequence is TGCGCCAGCAGCTTGGGGACTAGCACAGATACGCAGTATTTT. Protein sequence: CASSLGTSTDTQYF.

V gene TRBV27 combines with J gene TRBJ1-4, with D unresolved. CDR3 size: 14 residues. The ends were cut back, 0 bases at V and 8 bases at J, with 10 bases in the middle. The V gene's germline CDR1 is MNHEY and CDR2 SMNVEV (reference sequence). The CDR3 sequence: CASSLSIQTEKLFF. The CDR3 nucleotides read TGTGCCAGCAGTTTATCGATCCAGACAGAAAAACTGTTTTTT.

The chain has TRBV9 and TRBJ2-1; D is unresolved. Germline assignment: CDR1 SGDLS and CDR2 YYNGEE. CDR3 length: 15 residues. Deletions cut 0 bases from V and 2 bases from J, with 9 bases between. The CDR3 is CASSVGPTAYNEQFF. The CDR3 bases are TGTGCCAGCAGCGTAGGTCCAACAGCCTACAATGAGCAGTTCTTC.

This clone appeared a few times. The chain has TRBV15 and TRBJ2-1; 7 bases are shared with TRBD2. Germline-derived CDR1 and CDR2 are LNHNV and YYDKDF (reference sequence). CDR3 length: 15 amino acids. J lost 3 bases, V lost 7 bases, and 9 bases had no gene match. CDR3 region: CATTLGGTLYNEQFF. CDR3 DNA: TGTGCCACCACCCTCGGGGGGACCCTCTACAATGAGCAGTTCTTC. Filled out from reference TRBV15 and TRBJ2-1, the complete variable domain reads DAMVIQNPRYQVTQFGKPVTLSCSQTLNHNVMYWYQQKSSQAPKLLFHYYDKDFNNEADTPDNFQSRRPNTSFCFLDIRSPGLGDTAMYLCATTLGGTLYNEQFFGPGTRLTVL.

The chain uses TRBV18 and TRBJ1-5; weak D call: TRBD1 (6 bases). V lost 5 bases and J lost 3, with 17 bases in between. There are 16 residues in the CDR3. CDR1 is KGHSH and CDR2 is LQKENI in the germline V gene. The CDR3 DNA reads as TGTGCCAGCTCATCGGGGATTGGACAGATCAATCAGCCCCAGCATTTT. Translation: CASSSGIGQINQPQHF.

Regarding this clone: At the DNA level, this CDR3 is encoded by other sequences in the same sample as well. The CDR3 spells CASSLDRGVTDTQYF. In DNA form, the CDR3 reads TGTGCCAGCAGCTTGGACAGGGGGGTCACAGATACGCAGTATTTT. This rearrangement joins TRBV5-4 to TRBJ2-3; TRBD1 aligns across 8 bases. Per germline, CDR1 SGHNT and CDR2 YYREEE (reference sequence). V trimming: 0 bases; J trimming: 2 bases; junction bases outside the gene matches: 2. The length of the CDR3 is 15 residues.

This clone counts as medium-sized. The chain has TRBV21-1 and TRBJ1-1; whether TRBD1, the table's D call, matches the DNA was not checked. TRBV21-1 is designated a pseudogene. The CDR3 contains 17 residues. Here the CDR3 DNA reads TGTGCCAGCAGCAAAGTAAGGACAGGGGGCAGGAACACTGAAGCTTTCTTT. Amino acids: CASSKVRTGGRNTEAFF.